These T cell receptor beta chains were read from a single sample in a study of graft-versus-host responses after intestinal transplantation. The antigens for these receptors are not known. Assay: immunoSEQ multiplex PCR; the TCRdb copy retains only in-frame clones and omits some. The data contain fewer than 55,000 clones, 85% to 95% of them singletons. The sequenced sample was unstimulated CD8+ T cells sorted from spleen or lymph node cells, obtained before transplant. The source is a human donor who was the organ donor for an intestinal transplant. CDR3s include the opening cysteine and the closing phenylalanine or tryptophan.

CATERAGYSNQPQHF	15	TRBV15	TRBJ1-5
CASSLRTVTGEIVELFF	17	TRBV27	TRBJ2-2
CSVGSGGFGYTF	12	TRBV29-1	TRBJ1-2
CASSVAGGERQFF	13	TRBV9	TRBJ2-1
CASSQDSRTPNTEAFF	16	TRBV5-4	TRBJ1-1
CASSKARTGVYEQYF	15	TRBV21-1	TRBJ2-7
CASSLVAGGQREQYF	15	TRBV27	TRBJ2-7
CASSPLAGNEQYF	13	TRBV7-2	TRBJ2-7
CASSEEVRTYQPQHF	15	TRBV6-1	TRBJ1-5
CASSGQGADTQYF	13	TRBV9	TRBJ2-3
CASSLPIGSGANVLTF	16	TRBV7-9	TRBJ2-6
CAWRVTGAGTEAFF	14	TRBV30	TRBJ1-1
CASRPGTGGDYTF	13	TRBV28	TRBJ1-2
CASRGGGRRNLNTEAFF	17	TRBV28	TRBJ1-1